These 14 T cell receptor beta chains were sequenced from one sample in a study of blood T cell repertoires in COVID-19. Using immunoSEQ multiplex PCR, the repertoire was profiled, and TCRdb retains in-frame clones only, with some absent. The sample shows tens of thousands of clones, 85% to 90% of them seen only once. Sequenced: peripheral blood. The source is a man aged 45 to 65 with active COVID-19.

The chain couples TRBV4-1 to TRBJ2-4; D not resolved. This CDR3 has 14 amino acids. Germline V gene data show CDR1 as MGHRA and CDR2 as YSYEKL. V was trimmed by 2 bases and J by 6 bases, leaving 11 bases between them. Here the CDR3 reads CASSQSRGRNIQYF. The CDR3 DNA reads TGCGCCAGCAGCCAATCCCGCGGTCGAAACATTCAGTACTTC.

This chain links TRBV15 with TRBJ1-2, with no clear D. CDR1 is LNHNV and CDR2 is YYDKDF in the germline V gene (reference sequence). CDR3 length: 15 residues. V was pared by 0 bases and J by 4 bases, with 12 bases between. CDR3 nucleotide sequence: TGTGCCACCAGCAGAGAGATGGAGTTCGGCTATGGCTACACCTTC. The encoded protein is CATSREMEFGYGYTF.

This chain links TRBV20-1 with TRBJ2-1; D gene unclear. The germline V gene has CDR1 DFQATT and CDR2 SNEGSKA (reference sequence). This CDR3 is 11 amino acids long. V was cut by 0 bases and J by 10 bases, with 7 bases left in between. The CDR3 sequence: CSARDTQEQFF. DNA of the CDR3: TGCAGTGCTAGAGATACACAGGAGCAGTTCTTC.

The CDR3 is CASSGELAGTNTGELFF. DNA for the CDR3: TGTGCCAGCAGTGGGGAGCTAGCGGGGACGAACACCGGGGAGCTGTTTTTT. The genes are TRBV5-6 and TRBJ2-2, with 9 bases identical to TRBD2. The CDR3 consists of 17 residues. Germline trimming cut 5 bases from V and 0 bases from J; bases unmatched to any gene: 8. Germline V CDR1 and CDR2: SGHDT, YYEEEE.

With respect to this clone: Relative to the germline gene, one junction end is altered; a read error may explain this. The J gene is TRBJ2-7, the V gene TRBV6-6, with TRBD2 matching 9 bases. Germline V CDR1 and CDR2: MNHNY, SVGAGI (reference sequence). The CDR3 contains 16 residues. CDR3 protein: CASSHSMAGGQYEQYF. CDR3 DNA: TGTGCCAGCAGTCACTCAATGGCGGGGGGGCAATACGAGCAGTACTTC.

V gene TRBV9 combines with J gene TRBJ2-5; D is uncertain. In germline, CDR1 is SGDLS, CDR2 YYNGEE. V shed 1 base and J shed 1 base, with 8 bases lying between them. CDR3 length: 14 amino acids. Written as DNA, the CDR3 is TGTGCCAGCAGCGTATGGCGACTCCAAGAGACCCAGTACTTC. As protein: CASSVWRLQETQYF.

This clone is a singleton in its sample. The chain combines TRBV6-1 with TRBJ1-5; D may be TRBD1 (6 bases). The CDR3 spans 16 residues. Germline CDR1 and CDR2: MNHNS and SASEGT. Trimming took 4 bases from V and 2 from J, leaving 15 bases between them. The CDR3 spells CASSVKGAGGNQPQHF. The CDR3, as DNA: TGTGCCAGCAGTGTTAAAGGGGCAGGGGGCAATCAGCCCCAGCATTTT.

The chain is built from TRBV29-1 and TRBJ2-7; possibly TRBD1 for D (6 bases). The V gene lost 4 bases and the J gene lost 3 bases, with 13 bases spanning the gap. The CDR3 length is 13 residues. Germline-derived CDR1 and CDR2 are SQVTM and ANQGSEA. The CDR3 DNA sequence: TGCAGCGTTGCTAAGGACAGCAACTACGAGCAGTACTTC. This codes for CSVAKDSNYEQYF.

This chain links TRBV7-9 with TRBJ2-1; 10 positions agree with TRBD1. Germline loops: CDR1 SEHNR, CDR2 FQNEAQ (reference sequence). There are 14 residues in the CDR3. The CDR3 is CALTGGARYNEQFF. CDR3 bases: TGTGCTTTGACAGGGGGCGCCCGCTACAATGAGCAGTTCTTC.

This chain joins TRBV7-2 and TRBJ1-2, with 7 bases fitting TRBD1. With V trimmed by 5 bases and J by 2 bases, 5 bases remained unmatched. Germline values: CDR1 SGHTA, CDR2 FQGNSA. This CDR3 has 14 residues. The CDR3 DNA reads TGTGCCAGCAGCGCGACAGGGAGGAACTATGGCTACACCTTC. Protein: CASSATGRNYGYTF.

The rearrangement joins TRBV5-4 to TRBJ2-2, with 9 nucleotides matching TRBD2. Germline trimming cut 1 base from V and 1 base from J; bases unmatched to any gene: 2. This CDR3 comprises 16 residues. Germline V lookup: CDR1 SGHNT, CDR2 YYREEE (reference sequence). The CDR3 coding sequence is TGTGCCAGCAGCTTGCGGCGGGGGGGGAACACCGGGGAGCTGTTTTTT. Amino acids: CASSLRRGGNTGELFF. The entire variable domain, with the rest obtained from reference TRBV5-4 and TRBJ2-2, is as follows: ETGVTQSPTHLIKTRGQQVTLRCSSQSGHNTVSWYQQALGQGPQFIFQYYREEENGRGNFPPRFSGLQFPNYSSELNVNALELDDSALYLCASSLRRGGNTGELFFGEGSRLTVL.

V and J are TRBV10-3 and TRBJ2-1; TRBD1 aligns across 8 bases. The germline V gene has CDR1 ENHRY and CDR2 SYGVKD. This CDR3 is built from 15 residues. V shed 8 bases and J 2 bases; nucleotides not matched to a gene: 8. CDR3 sequence reads: CAIRGQGFPYNEQFF. The CDR3 DNA is TGTGCCATCCGAGGACAGGGATTTCCCTACAATGAGCAGTTCTTC.

The chain is built from TRBV18 and TRBJ1-3; 11 bases fit TRBD1. CDR3 length equals 17 residues. Germline lookup yields CDR1 KGHSH and CDR2 LQKENI. V lost 5 bases, J lost 0 bases, and 6 bases stayed unmatched. The CDR3 loop is CASSSGTGGNSGNTIYF. DNA for the CDR3: TGTGCCAGCTCATCGGGGACAGGGGGAAACTCTGGAAACACCATATATTTT.

This rearrangement joins TRBV2 to TRBJ2-7; 8 nucleotides line up with TRBD2. TRBJ2-1 explains the end of the DNA better; the J call may be wrong. The length of the CDR3 is 17 residues. Germline assignment: CDR1 SNHLY and CDR2 FYNNEI. CDR3 protein: CASSPGLGSGSYNEQFF. Here the CDR3 DNA reads TGTGCCAGCAGCCCGGGACTAGGTTCTGGCTCCTACAATGAGCAGTTCTTC.